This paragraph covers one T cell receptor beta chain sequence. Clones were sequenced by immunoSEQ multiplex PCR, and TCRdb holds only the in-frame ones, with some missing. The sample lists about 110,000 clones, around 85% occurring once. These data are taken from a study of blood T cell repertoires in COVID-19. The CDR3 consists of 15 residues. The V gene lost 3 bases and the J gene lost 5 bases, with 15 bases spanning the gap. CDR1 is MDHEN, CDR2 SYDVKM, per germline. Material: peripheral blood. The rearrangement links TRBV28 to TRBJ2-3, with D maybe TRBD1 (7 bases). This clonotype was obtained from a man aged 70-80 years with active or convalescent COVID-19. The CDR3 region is CASSFRGQGVDTQYF. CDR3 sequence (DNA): TGTGCCAGCAGTTTCCGGGGGCAGGGGGTAGATACGCAGTATTTT. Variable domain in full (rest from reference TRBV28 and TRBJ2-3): DVKVTQSSRYLVKRTGEKVFLECVQDMDHENMFWYRQDPGLGLRLIYFSYDVKMKEKGDIPEGYSVSREKKERFSLILESASTNQTSMYLCASSFRGQGVDTQYFGPGTRLTVL.